The 5 T cell receptor beta chains below all came from one sample that was sequenced in a study of T cell responses to AZD1222 COVID-19 vaccine. The table came from immunoSEQ multiplex PCR; TCRdb's copy has only in-frame clones and leaves some out. Of about 120,000 clones listed, over 75% were seen once; the top ten hold about 5.6%. The sequenced sample was peripheral blood, obtained on day 0 of AZD1222 vaccination. These receptors were collected from an adult in good health.

The V gene is TRBV19, the J gene TRBJ2-7, with D possibly matching TRBD1 (6 bases). Trimming took 3 bases from V and 2 from J, leaving 11 bases between them. The CDR3 covers 14 residues. Germline CDR1 LNHDA, CDR2 SQIVND (reference sequence). The CDR3 DNA is TGTGCCAGTAGTATCGGGCAGGGGACCTACGAGCAGTACTTC. Translation: CASSIGQGTYEQYF.

The chain is built from TRBV7-2 and TRBJ2-5; D gene ambiguous. Germline CDR1 and CDR2: SGHTA and FQGNSA. V lost 5 bases and J lost 0, with 4 bases in between. The CDR3 is 12 amino acids. The CDR3 DNA sequence: TGTGCCAGCAGCGCGTACCAAGAGACCCAGTACTTC. Translating it yields CASSAYQETQYF.

The chain uses TRBV7-2 and TRBJ1-4, with D perhaps TRBD1 (5 bases). The CDR3 is 15 residues long. The germline gives CDR1 SGHTA, CDR2 FQGNSA. V lost 3 bases and J lost 7, with 15 bases in between. The CDR3 reads CASSFRWGGGEKLFF. In nucleotides, the CDR3 is TGTGCCAGCAGCTTTCGGTGGGGCGGAGGTGAAAAACTGTTTTTT.

The chain is built from TRBV11-2 and TRBJ1-2; a weak D match, TRBD1 (5 bases). The germline V and J ends were trimmed by 4 bases and 1 base, with 16 bases remaining between them. The CDR3 extends over 16 amino acids. Germline values: CDR1 SGHAT, CDR2 FQNNGV. The CDR3 spells CASSSPRGIDNYGYTF. CDR3 bases: TGTGCCAGCAGCTCGCCTCGGGGGATCGATAACTATGGCTACACCTTC.

The chain combines TRBV3-1 (or the pseudogene TRBV3-2) with TRBJ2-2; D gene unclear. Per the germline V gene, CDR1 is LGHDT and CDR2 is YNNKEL (reference sequence). Trimming removed 5 bases from V and 5 bases from J, with 12 bases in between. This CDR3 comprises 14 residues. The CDR3 reads CASSSLDRTGELFF. The CDR3 DNA sequence: TGTGCCAGCAGCTCCTTAGATAGGACCGGGGAGCTGTTTTTT.